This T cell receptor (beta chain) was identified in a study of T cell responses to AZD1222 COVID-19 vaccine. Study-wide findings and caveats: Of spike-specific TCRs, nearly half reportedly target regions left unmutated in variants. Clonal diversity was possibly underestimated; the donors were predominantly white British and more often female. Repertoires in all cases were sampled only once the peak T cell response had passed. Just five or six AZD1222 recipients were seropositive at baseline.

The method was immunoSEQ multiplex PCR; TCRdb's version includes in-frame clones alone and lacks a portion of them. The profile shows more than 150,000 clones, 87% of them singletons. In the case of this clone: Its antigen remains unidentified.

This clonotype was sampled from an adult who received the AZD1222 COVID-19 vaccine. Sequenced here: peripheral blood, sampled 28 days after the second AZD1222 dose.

The CDR3: CASSQNGGDTQYF. CDR3 coding DNA: TGTGCCAGCAGCCAAAACGGGGGAGATACGCAGTATTTT. The genes are TRBV3-1 (or the pseudogene TRBV3-2) and TRBJ2-3, with D possibly TRBD2 on 6 matching bases. This CDR3 region has 13 residues. V lost 2 bases, J lost 5 bases, and 8 bases lay in between. Germline assignment: CDR1 LGHDT and CDR2 YNNKEL (reference sequence).